What follows are 12 T cell receptor beta chains derived from one specimen sequenced in a study of monozygotic twins with inflammatory bowel disease. TCRdb re-called the 5' RACE reads and shows each CDR3 protein once, DNA omitted. This listing includes some 99,000 distinct CDR3 sequences. The sequenced material came from blood. The receptors stem from a human donor with ulcerative colitis or Crohn's disease, or a healthy co-twin of an affected twin (not recorded which).

V is TRBV20-1 and J is TRBJ2-3. Germline-derived CDR1 and CDR2 are DFQATT and SNEGSKA (reference sequence). The CDR3 loop spans 14 amino acids. The chain's CDR3 is CSARGDGDTDTQYF.

J is TRBJ1-6 and V is TRBV4-2. Germline CDR1 reads LGHNA; CDR2 reads YNFKEQ. This CDR3 has 14 amino acids. CDR3 amino acids: CASSQLWKGSPLHF.

The rearrangement uses TRBV7-2 and TRBJ2-3. The germline V gene encodes CDR1 SGHTA and CDR2 FQGNSA. CDR3 length: 14 residues. The CDR3 reads CASSLEYNTDTQYF.

V is TRBV4-3 and J is TRBJ2-1. This CDR3 has 13 amino acids. Germline loops: CDR1 LGHNA, CDR2 YSLEER. The CDR3 reads CASSQDISGEQFF.

The gene calls are TRBV9 and TRBJ2-3; TCRdb returns TRBD1, unconfirmable since there is no DNA. Germline values: CDR1 SGDLS, CDR2 YYNGEE. The CDR3 spans 16 residues. The CDR3 here is CASSNRPGLDTDTQYF.

The genes are TRBV5-1 and TRBJ2-7; TCRdb names TRBD2, which stays unverified in the absence of DNA. The CDR3 has 14 residues. Germline values: CDR1 SGHRS, CDR2 YFSETQ. CDR3 loop: CASSLVAGVHEQYF.

The chain links TRBV6-1 to TRBJ1-5. The CDR3 runs to 14 residues. In germline, CDR1 is MNHNS, CDR2 SASEGT. The CDR3 region is CASRRGEGIQPQHF.

The V gene is TRBV27, the J gene TRBJ2-5; lacking DNA, the TRBD2 call made by TCRdb goes unchecked. The germline V gene has CDR1 MNHEY and CDR2 SMNVEV (reference sequence). This CDR3 contains 17 residues. The CDR3 region is CASKMGGLAAPRETQYF.

V and J are TRBV6-1 and TRBJ1-6; TCRdb indicates TRBD1, and absent DNA this call remains unverified. The CDR3 has 14 amino acids. Germline-derived CDR1 and CDR2 are MNHNS and SASEGT. CDR3 sequence reads: CASSGGLIGSPLHF.

The V gene is TRBV12-3 or TRBV12-4, the J gene TRBJ2-3. The CDR3 sequence is 14 residues long. This CDR3 is CASSLSGSADTQYF.

The chain combines TRBV5-6 with TRBJ2-7; TCRdb gives TRBD2 as the D gene, but with no DNA this cannot be confirmed. This CDR3 is 15 amino acids long. CDR1 and CDR2 from the germline V gene are SGHDT and YYEEEE. CDR3 loop: CASSRTSGRSYEQYF.

The chain links TRBV7-2 to TRBJ1-2. Germline V lookup: CDR1 SGHTA, CDR2 FQGNSA. The CDR3 contains 14 residues. CDR3 sequence: CASSLGHINYGYTF.